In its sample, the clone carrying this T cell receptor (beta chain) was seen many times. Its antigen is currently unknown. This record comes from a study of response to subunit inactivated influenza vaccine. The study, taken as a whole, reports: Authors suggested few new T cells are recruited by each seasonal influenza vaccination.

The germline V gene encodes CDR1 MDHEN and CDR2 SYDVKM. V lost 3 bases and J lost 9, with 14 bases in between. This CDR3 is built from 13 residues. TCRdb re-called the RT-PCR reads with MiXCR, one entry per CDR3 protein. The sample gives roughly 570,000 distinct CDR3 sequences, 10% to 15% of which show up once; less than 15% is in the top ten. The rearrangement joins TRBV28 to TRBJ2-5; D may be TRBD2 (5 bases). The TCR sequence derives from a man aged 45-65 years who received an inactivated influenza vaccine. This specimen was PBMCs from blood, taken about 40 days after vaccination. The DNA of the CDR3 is TGTGCCAGCAGTTTGGGTCGGACTTGGGCCCAGTACTTC. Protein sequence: CASSLGRTWAQYF.